These 22 T cell receptor beta chains were all obtained from the same sample, sequenced in a study of tumor and adjacent non-tumor tissue in lung cancer (dated 2018 in TCRdb). Library preparation employed multiplex PCR. Sequencing relied on an Illumina HiSeq 2500. TCRbeta libraries were constructed through three rounds of nested PCR with primers (Table S4) according to protocols modified from ARM-PCR. The raw public reads went through TCRdb reprocessing: fastp at Q25, MiXCR clone calling, in-frame beta chains kept. Each CDR3 protein gets just one entry, which takes the most common genes and DNA from the rows behind it. The sample profile shows tens of thousands of distinct CDR3 sequences; around 60% of them were found once. The ten largest clones add up to just over 20% of the sample. RNA was isolated from bulk, unsorted tissue, and RNA quality was assessed with a NanoDrop ND-1000 and an Agilent 2100.

Sequencing used lung tumor tissue. The receptors derive from a man over 45 with non-small cell lung cancer.

Notes on this clonotype: The CDR3 end shows no conserved phenylalanine or tryptophan, and so a read error is likely. The rearrangement uses TRBV12-3 or TRBV12-4 and TRBJ1-3, with D possibly matching TRBD1 (5 bases). The CDR3 covers 13 residues. The V end lost 7 bases, the J end lost 3 bases, and 10 bases lay between the germline ends. The CDR3 DNA is TGTGCCAGCACCCCCCAGGGTGGAAACACCATATATTCT. Residues: CASTPQGGNTIYS.

This clonotype appeared many times. This chain joins TRBV5-1 and TRBJ2-3, with a possible D match to TRBD1 (6 bases). The CDR3 runs to 13 residues. The germline V and J ends were trimmed by 6 bases and 2 bases, with 10 bases remaining between them. The germline V gene has CDR1 SGHRS and CDR2 YFSETQ. In DNA form, the CDR3 reads TGCGCCAGCACCCGGGACACCACAGATACGCAGTATTTT. This gives the protein CASTRDTTDTQYF. Full variable domain (rest looked up from reference TRBV5-1 and TRBJ2-3): KAGVTQTPRYLIKTRGQQVTLSCSPISGHRSVSWYQQTPGQGLQFLFEYFSETQRNKGNFPGRFSGRQFSNSRSEMNVSTLELGDSALYLCASTRDTTDTQYFGPGTRLTVL.

The rearrangement links TRBV29-1 to TRBJ2-1; possibly TRBD2 for D (6 bases). The V end lost 6 bases, the J end lost 5 bases, and 17 bases lay between the germline ends. The CDR3 extends over 14 amino acids. Germline V gives CDR1 SQVTM, CDR2 ANQGSEA. This chain's CDR3 is CSVSGLSSHNEQFF. The CDR3 nucleotides are TGCAGCGTATCGGGACTGAGTTCCCACAATGAGCAGTTCTTC.

In the case of this clonotype: At one end the junction does not follow the germline gene, possibly because of a read error. This chain connects TRBV6-5 to TRBJ2-7; tentative D call: TRBD2 (5 bases). The length of the CDR3 is 11 residues. Germline V lookup: CDR1 MNHEY, CDR2 SVGAGI. CDR3 residues: CASSYGLERYF. CDR3 DNA: TGTGCCAGTAGTTATGGACTCGAGCGGTACTTC.

The J gene is TRBJ2-1, the V gene TRBV28; D is perhaps TRBD1 (7 bases). The CDR3 covers 14 residues. Germline-derived CDR1 and CDR2 are MDHEN and SYDVKM. V gave up 4 bases and J gave up 12 bases, with 19 bases separating them. This CDR3 is CASSSSRGADGQFF. In nucleotides, the CDR3 is TGTGCCAGCAGTTCTAGCAGGGGGGCCGATGGGCAGTTCTTC.

The chain is built from TRBV4-2 and TRBJ2-1; TRBD1 might be the D (5 bases). Trimming left V 2 bases short and J 9 bases short, with 11 bases between. CDR1 is LGHNA and CDR2 is YNFKEQ in the germline V gene. This CDR3 is 13 amino acids long. The CDR3 sequence is CASSQTQVSEQFF. The CDR3 DNA follows: TGTGCCAGCAGCCAAACACAGGTGAGTGAGCAGTTCTTC.

This clonotype was found a few times. Given a much more abundant clone one base away, this may be a read error. V usage is TRBV4-1 and J usage is TRBJ1-6; TRBD1 matches 8 bases. CDR3 length equals 14 residues. Germline V gene lookup returns CDR1 MGHRA and CDR2 YSYEKL. The CDR3 is CANSRTGSNSPLHF. CDR3 sequence (DNA): TGCGCCAACAGCCGGACAGGGTCGAATTCACCCCTCCACTTT.

The J gene is TRBJ1-4, the V gene TRBV12-3 or TRBV12-4; D uncertain. V was pared by 6 bases and J by 2 bases, with 16 bases between. The CDR3 is 16 amino acids. The CDR3 coding sequence is TGTGCCAGCAGAAGACGGGTGGCAACGACTAATGAAAAACTGTTTTTT. Its translation is CASRRRVATTNEKLFF.

Notes on this clonotype: A much larger clone sits a single nucleotide away, making a read error possible. CDR3 sequence: CASSLRRQGNGTNEKLFF. The CDR3 DNA is TGTGCCAGCAGCCTCCGTCGACAGGGGAATGGAACTAATGAAAAACTGTTTTTT. This chain joins TRBV12-3 or TRBV12-4 and TRBJ1-4, with 8 bases aligning to TRBD1. With V trimmed by 6 bases and J by 1 base, 13 bases remained unmatched. The CDR3 length is 18 residues.

This clonotype was observed once. The missing conserved phenylalanine or tryptophan at the end of this CDR3 makes a read error likely. Because the CDR3's place on the DNA is in doubt, the DNA is left out and the CDR3 is given as listed by TCRdb. The chain joins TRBV11-2 to TRBJ2-1; the tabulated D call, TRBD1, remains unverified against the DNA. The CDR3 contains 15 residues when both ends are counted. The germline V gene encodes CDR1 SGHAT and CDR2 FQNNGV. CDR3 amino acids: CASSSDRGGYNELFL.

This sequence joins TRBV28 and TRBJ1-6, with D maybe TRBD1 (5 bases). Germline assignment: CDR1 MDHEN and CDR2 SYDVKM. The CDR3 totals 14 residues. The V end was cut by 4 bases, the J end by 8 bases, with 12 bases between. This chain's CDR3 is CASSSAEGHSPLHF. DNA for the CDR3: TGTGCCAGCAGTTCGGCTGAGGGGCATTCACCCCTCCACTTT.

This clonotype appeared once. The chain joins TRBV2 to TRBJ2-2, with D perhaps TRBD1 or TRBD2 (5 bases each). The V end was cut by 6 bases, the J end by 16 bases, with 24 bases between. The CDR3 sequence is 14 residues long. Looked up from germline, CDR1 is SNHLY and CDR2 is FYNNEI. The CDR3 region is CASRDDYASGDPFF. In DNA form, the CDR3 reads TGTGCCAGCAGGGACGACTATGCGTCCGGGGACCCGTTTTTT.

A few counts support this clonotype. The V call is TRBV28, the J call TRBJ1-1; TRBD1 is a possible D gene (6 bases). The CDR3 consists of 14 residues. In germline, CDR1 is MDHEN, CDR2 SYDVKM. Between the trimmed V and J ends, which lost 5 bases and 6 bases, there was a span of 16 bases. In DNA, the CDR3 is TGTGCCAGCAGTATAAACCGGGGGGCTGCTGAAGCTTTCTTT. This gives the protein CASSINRGAAEAFF.

This clonotype was observed a single time. A much bigger clone sits one base away, suggesting this may be a read error. Since no conserved phenylalanine or tryptophan closes the CDR3, a read error is the likely cause. The chain couples TRBV6-2 or TRBV6-3 to TRBJ2-1; 7 bases agree with TRBD2. This CDR3 region has 15 residues. Germline CDR1 reads MNHEY; CDR2 reads SVGEGT. J was trimmed by 8 bases and V by 6 bases; bases with no gene match: 13. The CDR3 DNA is TGTGCCAGCAGGCCACCGCCTGCGGGAGAGTATGAGCAGTTCCTC. This translates into CASRPPPAGEYEQFL.

This clonotype was picked up many times. J is TRBJ2-5 and V is TRBV20-1, with TRBD2 matching over 10 bases. Germline V gene data show CDR1 as DFQATT and CDR2 as SNEGSKA (reference sequence). With V trimmed by 3 bases and J by 5 bases, 6 bases remained unmatched. This CDR3 has 14 amino acids. The CDR3 is CSASSPSGSETQYF. In nucleotides, the CDR3 is TGCAGTGCTAGTAGCCCTAGCGGGAGTGAGACCCAGTACTTC.

This clonotype was detected ten times or more. This chain uses TRBV6-5 with TRBJ2-3; 8 nucleotides align to TRBD2. CDR1 MNHEY and CDR2 SVGAGI come from the germline V gene. The CDR3 has 15 amino acids. V shed 0 bases and J 4 bases; nucleotides not matched to a gene: 3. This CDR3 reads CASSYSAGGADTQYF. In DNA, the CDR3 is TGTGCCAGCAGTTACTCGGCCGGGGGGGCAGATACGCAGTATTTT.

This clonotype has a count of ten or more. This chain connects TRBV6-1 to TRBJ1-5; D is undetermined. V was cut by 6 bases and J by 4 bases, with 13 bases left in between. In germline, CDR1 is MNHNS, CDR2 SASEGT. The CDR3 totals 14 residues. CDR3 protein: CASRGPEVNQPQHF. DNA of the CDR3: TGTGCCAGCAGAGGACCGGAGGTAAATCAGCCCCAGCATTTT.

About this clonotype: Compared with germline, one end of the junction differs, possibly owing to a read error. The genes are TRBV10-2 and TRBJ1-5; a weak D match, TRBD1 (5 bases). This CDR3 is built from 14 residues. Germline V CDR1 and CDR2: WSHSY, SAAADI. CDR3 coding DNA: TGCGCCAGCAATGAGAGTGGGGCCAATCAGCCCCAGCATTTT. Its protein product is CASNESGANQPQHF.

The chain combines TRBV29-1 with TRBJ2-7, with D hard to call. V was pared by 8 bases and J by 0 bases, with 17 bases between. Germline V gene lookup returns CDR1 SQVTM and CDR2 ANQGSEA. This CDR3 spans 14 amino acids. This CDR3 is CSHVQGMGSYEQYF. The CDR3 bases are TGCAGCCATGTCCAAGGGATGGGCTCCTACGAGCAGTACTTC.

To note about this clonotype: It may be a read error: a sequence one base away is much more abundant. V gene TRBV6-2 or TRBV6-3 combines with J gene TRBJ2-3; TRBD2 matches 14 bases. Germline CDR1 and CDR2: MNHEY and SVGEGT. This CDR3 has 16 amino acids. Trimming removed 7 bases from V and 1 base from J; junction bases left unmatched: 4. CDR3 protein: CASTQGLAGGTDTQYF. In DNA, the CDR3 is TGTGCCAGCACCCAGGGACTAGCGGGGGGCACAGATACGCAGTATTTT.

Turning to this clonotype: A read error is likely, as this CDR3 ends without the conserved phenylalanine or tryptophan. The V call is TRBV20-1, the J call TRBJ1-5; D perhaps matches TRBD1 (6 bases). CDR3 length: 14 residues. Germline CDR1 and CDR2: DFQATT and SNEGSKA (reference sequence). The CDR3 nucleotides are TGCAGTGCTAGAATGGGGGCTGGGAATCAGTCCCAGCATATT. Translated, it gives CSARMGAGNQSQHI.

A remark on this clonotype: The CDR3 does not end in the conserved phenylalanine or tryptophan, so this is likely a read error. This chain joins TRBV20-1 and TRBJ2-1; 7 bases are a match to TRBD2. The germline V gene encodes CDR1 DFQATT and CDR2 SNEGSKA (reference sequence). This CDR3 is built from 12 residues. V lost 6 bases and J lost 8; bases outside the gene matches: 7. The DNA for the CDR3 is TGCAGTGCACCGGCTAGCGGATATGAGCAGTTCTCC. Protein: CSAPASGYEQFS.